Shown below are 23 T cell receptor beta chains from a single sample sequenced in a study of cytomegalovirus exposure and HLA in healthy donors (dated by TCRdb to about 2017). The method was the immunoSEQ multiplex PCR assay. For the multiplex PCR, a mixture combining 60 forward primers for TCR Vbeta segments and 13 reverse primers for TCR Jbeta segments was used. TCRdb limited this immuneACCESS table to in-frame rearrangements with V and J called. A share of clones is missing; checked studies link under half to unresolved V genes, and the rest is unexplained. The sample includes 150,000 or so clones, with roughly 73% observed a single time. The ten largest clones add up to around 10% of the sample. The material sequenced was PBMCs. These receptors all come from a man between 18 and 35 years old in good health and CMV-seropositive.

The chain has TRBV27 and TRBJ2-1; D call uncertain. Germline CDR1 reads MNHEY; CDR2 reads SMNVEV (reference sequence). Trimming took 3 bases from V and 1 from J, leaving 7 bases between them. The CDR3 consists of 14 residues. CDR3 in DNA: TGTGCCAGCAGTTTTTCCAAATCCTACAATGAGCAGTTCTTC. This sequence encodes CASSFSKSYNEQFF.

V usage is TRBV27 and J usage is TRBJ1-5; 7 nucleotides align to TRBD1. This CDR3 is 14 amino acids long. Trimming cost V 4 bases and J 4 bases; bases outside gene matches: 4. Germline lookup yields CDR1 MNHEY and CDR2 SMNVEV (reference sequence). The CDR3 DNA sequence: TGTGCCAGCAGTTCCGACAGGGAGAATCAGCCCCAGCATTTT. Amino acid sequence: CASSSDRENQPQHF.

The J gene is TRBJ2-1, the V gene TRBV29-1; possible D gene TRBD2, 5 bases. Germline V gives CDR1 SQVTM, CDR2 ANQGSEA. Trimming shortened V by 5 bases and J by 15 bases, and 14 bases separated the two germline ends. The CDR3 is 10 amino acids. The CDR3 coding sequence is TGCAGCGTTAAGTGGGAGTTGATGTTCTTC. As protein: CSVKWELMFF.

V is TRBV11-2 and J is TRBJ2-7, with D possibly TRBD2 on 5 matching bases. CDR3 length equals 13 residues. Trimming took 7 bases from V and 7 from J, leaving 17 bases between them. Germline assignment: CDR1 SGHAT and CDR2 FQNNGV. The CDR3 DNA sequence: TGTGCCAGCACCCAACCTATGGGAGATGAGCAGTACTTC. This codes for CASTQPMGDEQYF.

The chain employs TRBV7-2 and TRBJ2-3, with 11 positions matching TRBD2. The V segment lost 4 bases and the J segment 2 bases; nucleotides outside the gene matches: 5. The CDR3 is 16 amino acids. Germline V gene sequence: CDR1 SGHTA, CDR2 FQGNSA. The CDR3 DNA is TGTGCCAGCAGCTCCAGACTAGCGGGGAACACAGATACGCAGTATTTT. Its protein is CASSSRLAGNTDTQYF.

With regard to this clone: Additional DNA sequences in this sample encode the identical CDR3. This chain uses TRBV6-5 with TRBJ2-2; possible D gene TRBD2, 5 bases. This CDR3 has 15 amino acids. Trimming removed 6 bases at V and 2 bases at J, with 13 bases between. CDR1 MNHEY and CDR2 SVGAGI come from the germline V gene. The CDR3 loop reads CASRSRTLNTGELFF. CDR3 nucleotide sequence: TGTGCCAGCAGGTCCAGGACTCTTAACACCGGGGAGCTGTTTTTT.

This clone was seen a handful of times. V usage is TRBV6-1 and J usage is TRBJ1-1; TRBD1 is a possible D gene (6 bases). This CDR3 has 13 residues. Trimming stripped 6 bases from V and 4 bases from J, with 12 bases between. Germline values: CDR1 MNHNS, CDR2 SASEGT. The CDR3 sequence: CASRDTGTTEAFF. The CDR3 DNA follows: TGTGCCAGCAGAGATACAGGGACCACTGAAGCTTTCTTT.

This clone was recorded a few times. The V gene is TRBV5-1, the J gene TRBJ2-1; TRBD2 aligns across 8 bases. CDR3 length: 15 residues. CDR1 is SGHRS and CDR2 is YFSETQ in the germline V gene. The V and J ends lost 4 bases and 0 bases, in that order; junction bases with no gene match: 3. The CDR3 reads CASSTSGSSYNEQFF. The CDR3 nucleotides read TGCGCCAGCAGCACGAGCGGGAGCTCCTACAATGAGCAGTTCTTC.

This rearrangement joins TRBV4-1 to TRBJ1-2; 8 bases map to TRBD1. CDR1 and CDR2 from the germline V gene are MGHRA and YSYEKL. There are 14 residues in the CDR3. V lost 2 bases, J lost 11 bases, and 10 bases stayed unmatched. CDR3 in amino acids: CASSQPSTGGRYTF. The CDR3 DNA is TGCGCCAGCAGCCAACCAAGTACAGGGGGGAGGTACACCTTC.

This clone was seen a single time. One end of the junction fails to match germline, which may point to a read error. Other DNA sequences in the same sample also yield this CDR3. This rearrangement joins TRBV5-1 to TRBJ1-5; 7 nucleotides agree with TRBD1. The CDR3 runs to 14 residues. Germline-derived CDR1 and CDR2 are SGHRS and YFSETQ. Written as DNA, the CDR3 is TGCGCCAGTAGCTCCGGGACAGTAGGTCAGCCCCAGCATTTT. Translated: CASSSGTVGQPQHF.

The J gene is TRBJ2-1, the V gene TRBV4-2, with 13 bases that match TRBD2. Per germline, CDR1 LGHNA and CDR2 YNFKEQ. V lost 3 bases to trimming and J lost 6 bases; unmatched junction nucleotides: 2. This CDR3 comprises 15 residues. The CDR3 region is CASSQRLAGGNEQFF. The CDR3 nucleotides read TGTGCCAGCAGCCAGAGACTAGCGGGAGGCAATGAGCAGTTCTTC.

The gene calls are TRBV7-3 and TRBJ2-3, with a possible D match to TRBD2 (5 bases). The V end was cut by 3 bases, the J end by 5 bases, with 12 bases between. In germline, CDR1 is SGHTA, CDR2 FQGTGA. The length of the CDR3 is 14 residues. The CDR3 sequence: CASSFGPREDTQYF. In DNA form, the CDR3 reads TGTGCCAGCAGCTTCGGACCCCGGGAAGATACGCAGTATTTT.

The V call is TRBV5-3, the J call TRBJ1-2, with 9 bases identical to TRBD1. TRBV5-3 is an open reading frame, and its role is uncertain. The CDR3 runs to 14 residues. V shed 4 bases and J 4 bases; nucleotides not matched to a gene: 5. CDR3 sequence reads: CARSTGQGCYGYTF. The CDR3 DNA is TGTGCCAGAAGCACCGGACAGGGGTGCTATGGCTACACCTTC.

V is TRBV5-1 and J is TRBJ2-5, with a tentative D call TRBD2 (6 bases). The CDR3 extends over 13 amino acids. Trimming removed 5 bases at V and 3 bases at J, with 11 bases between. The germline CDR1 and CDR2 sequences are SGHRS and YFSETQ. The CDR3 nucleotides read TGCGCCAGCAGACGGGGGTGGGAAGAGACCCAGTACTTC. Its protein is CASRRGWEETQYF.

J is TRBJ1-2 and V is TRBV19, with D possibly matching TRBD1 (5 bases). The germline V gene encodes CDR1 LNHDA and CDR2 SQIVND (reference sequence). CDR3 size: 15 residues. V lost 9 bases, J lost 4 bases, and 21 bases lay in between. CDR3 region: CASVRTPVGSYGYTF. CDR3 DNA sequence: TGTGCCAGCGTCCGGACACCCGTGGGGTCCTATGGCTACACCTTC.

The chain recombines TRBV7-2 with TRBJ2-1, with 7 bases lining up with TRBD1. V lost 1 base, J lost 2 bases, and 5 bases stayed unmatched. The CDR3 totals 16 residues. In germline, CDR1 is SGHTA, CDR2 FQGNSA. The CDR3 here is CASSLGQGGPYNEQFF. DNA for the CDR3: TGTGCCAGCAGCTTAGGACAGGGTGGCCCCTACAATGAGCAGTTCTTC.

Here the CDR3 reads CASSTLAPTGELFF. DNA for the CDR3: TGTGCCAGCAGTACTCTAGCTCCCACCGGGGAGCTGTTTTTT. This chain joins TRBV27 and TRBJ2-2, with a weak D call TRBD2 (5 bases). V lost 5 bases, J lost 4 bases, and 11 bases lay in between. The length of the CDR3 is 14 residues. Per the germline V gene, CDR1 is MNHEY and CDR2 is SMNVEV (reference sequence).

CDR3 nucleotide sequence: TGTGCCAGCAGCCAAGATCTCGGGGGTGAGCAGTTCTTC. It encodes CASSQDLGGEQFF. The chain employs TRBV4-2 and TRBJ2-1; possible D gene TRBD2, 6 bases. Trimming took off 0 bases at V and 9 bases at J, with 9 bases between the two ends. This CDR3 has 13 amino acids. Germline CDR1 LGHNA, CDR2 YNFKEQ.

This chain links TRBV9 with TRBJ2-7; possible D gene TRBD2, 6 bases. V shed 1 base and J shed 0 bases, with 8 bases lying between them. This CDR3 comprises 14 residues. Germline CDR1 reads SGDLS; CDR2 reads YYNGEE. Here the CDR3 reads CASSVRRDSYEQYF. The CDR3 coding sequence is TGTGCCAGCAGCGTACGGCGGGACTCCTACGAGCAGTACTTC.

V is TRBV4-1 and J is TRBJ2-7; D gene uncertain. The ends were cut back, 5 bases at V and 1 base at J, with 12 bases in the middle. CDR1 and CDR2 from the germline V gene are MGHRA and YSYEKL. The CDR3 is 14 amino acids. The CDR3 region is CASSARSYSYEQYF. The DNA of the CDR3 is TGCGCCAGCAGCGCTCGGTCGTATTCCTACGAGCAGTACTTC.

As concerns this clone: Within the sample, other DNA sequences also encode this same CDR3. This rearrangement joins TRBV4-1 to TRBJ2-7; D may be TRBD2 (6 bases). The CDR3 spans 14 residues. V lost 4 bases and J lost 5, with 15 bases in between. Germline lookup yields CDR1 MGHRA and CDR2 YSYEKL. The CDR3 region has the DNA TGCGCCAGCAGCCCGGACATCTCGGGAGACGAGCAGTACTTC. Its translation: CASSPDISGDEQYF.

The chain uses TRBV6-4 and TRBJ2-1, with 10 bases lining up with TRBD2. CDR1 MRHNA and CDR2 SNTAGT come from the germline V gene. This CDR3 comprises 15 residues. The ends lost 5 bases at V and 9 bases at J; junction bases unmatched: 10. The CDR3 nucleotides read TGTGCCAGCAGTCCTAGCGGGAGATCGTTGGGTGAGCAGTTCTTC. It is translated as CASSPSGRSLGEQFF.

The V gene is TRBV5-5, the J gene TRBJ2-1; tentative D call: TRBD1 (6 bases). CDR1 is SGHKS, CDR2 YYEKEE, per germline (reference sequence). V was clipped by 4 bases and J by 3 bases, with 11 bases between them. The CDR3 runs 14 residues. The CDR3 bases are TGTGCCAGCAGCCTCACAGGGAACTACAATGAGCAGTTCTTC. Amino acids: CASSLTGNYNEQFF.